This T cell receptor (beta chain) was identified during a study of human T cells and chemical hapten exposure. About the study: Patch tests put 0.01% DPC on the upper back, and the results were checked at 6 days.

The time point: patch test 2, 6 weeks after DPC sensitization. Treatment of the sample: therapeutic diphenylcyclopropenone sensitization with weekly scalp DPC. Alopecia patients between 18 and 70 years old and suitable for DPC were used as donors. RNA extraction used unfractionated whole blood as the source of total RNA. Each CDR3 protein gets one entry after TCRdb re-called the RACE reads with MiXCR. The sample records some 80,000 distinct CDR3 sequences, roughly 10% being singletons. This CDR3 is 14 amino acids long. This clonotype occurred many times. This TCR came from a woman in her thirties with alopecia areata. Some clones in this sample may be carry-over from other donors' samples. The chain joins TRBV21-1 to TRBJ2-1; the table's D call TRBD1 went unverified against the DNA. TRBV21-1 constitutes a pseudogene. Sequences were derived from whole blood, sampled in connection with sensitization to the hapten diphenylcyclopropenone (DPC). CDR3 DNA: TGTGCCAGCAGCAATCCCCGACCCCCCGATGAGCAGTTCTTC. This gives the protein CASSNPRPPDEQFF.